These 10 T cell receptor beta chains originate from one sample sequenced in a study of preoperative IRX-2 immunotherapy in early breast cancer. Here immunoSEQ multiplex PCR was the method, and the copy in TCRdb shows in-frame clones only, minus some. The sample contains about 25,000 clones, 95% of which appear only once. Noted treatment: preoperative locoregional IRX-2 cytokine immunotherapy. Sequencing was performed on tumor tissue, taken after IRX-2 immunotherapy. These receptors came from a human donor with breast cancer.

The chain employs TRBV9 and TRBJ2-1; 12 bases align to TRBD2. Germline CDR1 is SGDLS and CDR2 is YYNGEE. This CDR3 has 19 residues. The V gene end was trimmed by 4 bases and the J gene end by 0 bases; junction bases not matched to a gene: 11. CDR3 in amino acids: CASSPRLAGASSSYNEQFF. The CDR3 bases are TGTGCCAGCAGCCCTAGACTAGCGGGGGCTTCCAGCTCCTACAATGAGCAGTTCTTC. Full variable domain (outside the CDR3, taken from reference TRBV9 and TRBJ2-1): DSGVTQTPKHLITATGQRVTLRCSPRSGDLSVYWYQQSLDQGLQFLIQYYNGEERAKGNILERFSAQQFPDLHSELNLSSLELGDSALYFCASSPRLAGASSSYNEQFFGPGTRLTVL.

CDR3 coding DNA: TGTGCTAGTGGTCGGACAGGGGGCATTCAGTACTTC. Its protein is CASGRTGGIQYF. The V and J genes are TRBV12-5 and TRBJ2-4, with 10 bases aligning to TRBD1. J lost 9 bases, V lost 5 bases, and 1 base had no gene match. The CDR3 length is 12 residues. Germline CDR1 and CDR2: LGHNT and FRNRAP.

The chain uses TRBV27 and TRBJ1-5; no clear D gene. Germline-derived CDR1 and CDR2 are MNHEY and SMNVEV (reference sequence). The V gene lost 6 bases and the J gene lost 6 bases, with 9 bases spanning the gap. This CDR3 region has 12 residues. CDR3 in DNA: TGTGCCAGCAGCCGGCTGGGTCAGCCCCAGCATTTT. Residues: CASSRLGQPQHF.

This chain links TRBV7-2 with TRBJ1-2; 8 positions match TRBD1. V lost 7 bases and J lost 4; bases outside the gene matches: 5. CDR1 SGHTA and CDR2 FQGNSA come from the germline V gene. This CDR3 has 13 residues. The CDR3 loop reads CASTPGGLYGYTF. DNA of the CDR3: TGTGCCAGCACCCCAGGGGGCCTCTATGGCTACACCTTC.

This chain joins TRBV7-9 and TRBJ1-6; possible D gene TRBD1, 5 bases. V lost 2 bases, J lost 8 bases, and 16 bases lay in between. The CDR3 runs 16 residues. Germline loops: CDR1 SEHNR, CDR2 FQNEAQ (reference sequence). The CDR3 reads CASSLPGPSLDSPLHF. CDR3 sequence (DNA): TGTGCCAGCAGCTTACCAGGGCCTTCGTTGGATTCACCCCTCCACTTT.

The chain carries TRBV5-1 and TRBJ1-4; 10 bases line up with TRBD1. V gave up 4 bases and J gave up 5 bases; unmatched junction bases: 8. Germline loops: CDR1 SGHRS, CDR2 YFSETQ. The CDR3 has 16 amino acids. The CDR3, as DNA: TGCGCCAGCAGCCCCGACAGGGGGCGAAGGAATGAAAAACTGTTTTTT. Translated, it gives CASSPDRGRRNEKLFF. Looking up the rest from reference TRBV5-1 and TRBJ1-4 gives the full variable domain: KAGVTQTPRYLIKTRGQQVTLSCSPISGHRSVSWYQQTPGQGLQFLFEYFSETQRNKGNFPGRFSGRQFSNSRSEMNVSTLELGDSALYLCASSPDRGRRNEKLFFGSGTQLSVL.

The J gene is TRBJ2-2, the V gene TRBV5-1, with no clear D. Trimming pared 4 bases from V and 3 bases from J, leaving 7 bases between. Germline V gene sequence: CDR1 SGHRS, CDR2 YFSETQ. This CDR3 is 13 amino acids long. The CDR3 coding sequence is TGCGCCAGCAGCGCCGGGTACACCGGGGAGCTGTTTTTT. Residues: CASSAGYTGELFF.

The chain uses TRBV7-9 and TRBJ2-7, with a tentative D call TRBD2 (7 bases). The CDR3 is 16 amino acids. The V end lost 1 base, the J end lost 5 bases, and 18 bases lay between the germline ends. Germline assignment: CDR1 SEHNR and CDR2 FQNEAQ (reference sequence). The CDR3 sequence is CASSLVMGRGNHEQYF. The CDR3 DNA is TGTGCCAGCAGCTTAGTCATGGGGAGGGGGAACCACGAGCAGTACTTC.

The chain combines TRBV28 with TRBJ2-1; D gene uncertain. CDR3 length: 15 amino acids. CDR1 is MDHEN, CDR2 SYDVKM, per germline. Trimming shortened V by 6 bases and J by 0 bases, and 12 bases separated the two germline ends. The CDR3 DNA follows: TGTGCCAGCAGCCGGTTGCCCAGCTCCTACAATGAGCAGTTCTTC. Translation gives CASSRLPSSYNEQFF.

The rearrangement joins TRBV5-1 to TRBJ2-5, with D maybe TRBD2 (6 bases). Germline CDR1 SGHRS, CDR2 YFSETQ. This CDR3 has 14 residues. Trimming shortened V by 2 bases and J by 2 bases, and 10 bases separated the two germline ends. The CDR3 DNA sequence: TGCGCCAGCAGCTTCAGCGGGCCTCAAGAGACCCAGTACTTC. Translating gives CASSFSGPQETQYF.